Listed here are 5 T cell receptor beta chains from one sample, sequenced in a study of regulatory T cells in long-lasting Graves disease. Building of the TCR beta libraries involved iRepertoire HTBI primers and Arm-PCR of CDR3 regions. TCRdb used MiXCR to reprocess the multiplex PCR reads, holding one entry per CDR3 protein. The sample consists of around 420,000 distinct CDR3 sequences, 15% to 18% of them appearing once. Time point indicated: newly diagnosed GD, antithyroid drugs for less than 3 months. RNA isolated from PBMCs was used to make the TCR library. The sequences come from peripheral blood mononuclear cells (PBMCs), collected at new diagnosis, from a patient treated with antithyroid drugs. Receptor source: a female donor with Graves disease.

This clonotype was seen ten or more times. V is TRBV6-5 and J is TRBJ1-1; TRBD1 agrees at 11 bases. CDR3 size: 14 residues. Germline lookup yields CDR1 MNHEY and CDR2 SVGAGI. The J segment lost 11 bases and the V segment lost 0 bases, leaving 5 bases of the junction unmatched. CDR3 amino acids: CASSYSRDRGTAFF. In nucleotides, the CDR3 is TGTGCCAGCAGTTACTCGAGGGACAGGGGGACGGCTTTCTTT.

This clonotype was recorded at least ten times. The rearrangement links TRBV6-2 or TRBV6-3 to TRBJ2-5; no reliable D call. CDR1 and CDR2 (germline): MNHEY, SVGEGT. The CDR3 is 11 amino acids. The germline V and J ends were trimmed by 5 bases and 3 bases, with 4 bases remaining between them. The CDR3 coding sequence is TGTGCCAGCAGTCCGAAAGAGACCCAGTACTTC. Its translation: CASSPKETQYF.

This clonotype was counted ten times or more. This rearrangement joins TRBV7-3 to TRBJ2-3; 11 nucleotides align to TRBD2. J lost 3 bases, V lost 6 bases, and 5 bases had no gene match. The CDR3 totals 15 residues. CDR1 and CDR2 from the germline V gene are SGHTA and FQGTGA. CDR3 sequence: CASSTSGSITDTQYF. For the CDR3, the DNA is TGTGCCAGCAGTACTAGCGGGAGCATAACAGATACGCAGTATTTT.

The chain joins TRBV9 to TRBJ1-1, with TRBD1 identical over 8 bases. Trimming cost V 0 bases and J 8 bases; bases outside gene matches: 0. The germline V gene has CDR1 SGDLS and CDR2 YYNGEE. CDR3 length equals 12 residues. The CDR3 spells CASSVDRGEAFF. DNA of the CDR3: TGTGCCAGCAGCGTAGACAGGGGGGAAGCTTTCTTT.

The CDR3 sequence: CATHADYQNTEAFF. CDR3 coding DNA: TGTGCCACCCATGCCGATTATCAGAACACTGAAGCTTTCTTT. The genes are TRBV2 and TRBJ1-1; no definite D call. Germline values: CDR1 SNHLY, CDR2 FYNNEI. The CDR3 spans 14 residues. V gave up 10 bases and J gave up 1 base, with 16 bases separating them.